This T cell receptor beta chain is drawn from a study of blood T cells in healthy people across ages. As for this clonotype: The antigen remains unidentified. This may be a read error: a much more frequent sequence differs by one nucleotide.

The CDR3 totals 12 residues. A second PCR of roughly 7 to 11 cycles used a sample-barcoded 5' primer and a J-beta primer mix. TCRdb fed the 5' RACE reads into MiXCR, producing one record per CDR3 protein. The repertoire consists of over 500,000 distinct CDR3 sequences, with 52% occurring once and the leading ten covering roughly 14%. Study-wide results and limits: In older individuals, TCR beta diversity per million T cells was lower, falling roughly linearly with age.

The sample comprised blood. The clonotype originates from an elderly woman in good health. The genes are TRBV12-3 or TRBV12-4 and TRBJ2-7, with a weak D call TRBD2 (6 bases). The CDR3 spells CACRRLGYEQYF. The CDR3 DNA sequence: TGTGCCTGCAGGCGACTAGGCTACGAGCAGTACTTC.